This entry features one TCR beta chain sequence. The data belong to a study of T cell changes during pregnancy in multiple sclerosis. The CDR3 contains 15 residues. CDR1 and CDR2 (germline): SGHDT, YYEEEE. Unmatched junction bases numbered 4, after V lost 4 bases and J lost 6 bases. Measured with immunoSEQ multiplex PCR; TCRdb has only the in-frame clones, and not every one. Among under 40,000 clones listed, 90% were seen once. This TCR derives from a female donor in good health, enrolled as a control in a pregnancy study. The chain links TRBV5-6 to TRBJ2-3; 14 bases align to TRBD2. Material: peripheral blood, obtained in the third trimester of pregnancy. The CDR3: CASSQTSGGVDTQYF. The CDR3 DNA reads as TGTGCCAGCAGCCAGACTAGCGGGGGGGTGGATACGCAGTATTTT.